Listed below are T cell receptor beta chains from one sample, sequenced in a study of OX40 agonist ivuxolimab in advanced cancers. Generated by immunoSEQ multiplex PCR, the TCRdb table keeps only in-frame clones and is missing some. Here the sample spans approximately 100,000 clones, about 87% being singletons. This sample comprised CD4+ or CD8+ T cells sorted from blood, obtained in a trial of the OX40 agonist ivuxolimab. All receptors come from an adult with an advanced solid tumor such as melanoma, head and neck, liver or kidney cancer. CDR3s leave out the opening cysteine and the closing phenylalanine or tryptophan. D genes are given only for firm matches.

v_gene	d_gene	j_gene	CDR3aa
TRBV7-9	NA	TRBJ2-7	ASSTTLEQY
TRBV7-2	NA	TRBJ1-3	ASSLFTGNAGNTIY
TRBV27	TRBD1	TRBJ1-1	ASSRGQVNTEAF
TRBV6-5	NA	TRBJ2-1	ASSFYGGFEQF
TRBV7-6	NA	TRBJ2-2	ASSWAGATYTGELF
TRBV7-9	NA	TRBJ2-1	ASTTWGEQF
TRBV5-1	NA	TRBJ2-7	ASSSPEVREQY
TRBV2	NA	TRBJ1-5	ASSEQGGPQH
TRBV5-6	NA	TRBJ1-2	ASSPTGNYGYT
TRBV7-6	NA	TRBJ2-5	ASSLEAGRETQY
TRBV5-6	NA	TRBJ1-6	ASSFGRGTSPLH
TRBV14	NA	TRBJ2-3	ASSQINPGEQITDTQY
TRBV2	NA	TRBJ1-1	ASSEDMRRAF
TRBV27	NA	TRBJ2-5	ASRTVSRSPVETQY
TRBV18	NA	TRBJ1-5	ATRESSNQPQH
TRBV6-5	NA	TRBJ1-2	ASSYTANGYT
TRBV29-1	NA	TRBJ2-3	SVEGPTDTQY
TRBV4-2	NA	TRBJ1-5	ASSQEFRGETSNQPQH
TRBV19	NA	TRBJ2-3	ASSSSGTLDRD
TRBV6-5	TRBD1	TRBJ2-3	ASRQGLTDTQY
TRBV9	TRBD1	TRBJ2-2	ASSPGQAPTGELF
TRBV4-1	TRBD2	TRBJ2-5	ASSQATLAGDQETQY
TRBV30	NA	TRBJ1-3	AWWGGNTIY
TRBV18	NA	TRBJ1-2	ASSPPTANYGYT
TRBV6-5	NA	TRBJ1-4	ASSFTTTNEKLF
TRBV7-2	TRBD1	TRBJ2-2	ASSLIPTGTNTGELF
TRBV10-3	NA	TRBJ2-1	AISDSLRGYNEQF
TRBV18	TRBD2	TRBJ2-1	ASPRAGGLKRNEQF
TRBV7-7	NA	TRBJ2-7	ASSLSSSYEQY
TRBV4-1	NA	TRBJ1-5	ASSQGQAWGQPQH